Shown below are 5 T cell receptor beta chains from a single sample sequenced in a study of T cell responses to AZD1222 COVID-19 vaccine. Produced via immunoSEQ multiplex PCR; TCRdb's table is partial and in-frame only. This repertoire shows some 150,000 clones, roughly 88% found once; its top ten account for more than 4%. Sequencing was performed on peripheral blood, taken 28 days after the second AZD1222 dose. Source of these receptors: an adult who received the AZD1222 COVID-19 vaccine.

V usage is TRBV14 and J usage is TRBJ1-2; tentatively, D is TRBD1 (5 bases). Germline CDR1 reads SGHDN; CDR2 reads FVKESK. The V and J ends lost 1 base and 8 bases respectively, with 14 bases between them. CDR3 size: 14 residues. CDR3 protein: CASSQVGGTEGYTF. The CDR3 DNA reads TGTGCCAGCAGCCAAGTAGGAGGGACGGAAGGCTACACCTTC.

The chain recombines TRBV4-2 with TRBJ1-1; D possibly corresponds to TRBD1 (5 bases). With 0 bases removed from V and 0 bases from J, the gap between germline ends came to 14 bases. CDR3 length equals 17 residues. Germline lookup yields CDR1 LGHNA and CDR2 YNFKEQ. CDR3 residues: CASSQEGRGGMNTEAFF. In DNA form, the CDR3 reads TGTGCCAGCAGCCAAGAGGGGAGGGGTGGGATGAACACTGAAGCTTTCTTT.

V and J are TRBV6-6 and TRBJ1-1, with 9 bases matching TRBD1. Germline CDR1 is MNHNY and CDR2 is SVGAGI (reference sequence). The V segment lost 6 bases and the J segment 4 bases; nucleotides outside the gene matches: 9. This CDR3 spans 15 amino acids. For the CDR3, the DNA is TGTGCCAGCAGAGCCACCCAGGGACAGGGCACTGAAGCTTTCTTT. Encoded protein: CASRATQGQGTEAFF.

The rearrangement joins TRBV10-3 to TRBJ1-6, with no clear D. The CDR3 spans 12 residues. V gave up 6 bases and J gave up 6 bases, with 6 bases separating them. Germline CDR1 is ENHRY and CDR2 is SYGVKD. The CDR3 DNA reads TGTGCCATCAGGGGTATTAATTCACCCCTCCACTTT. This encodes CAIRGINSPLHF.

The chain joins TRBV19 to TRBJ1-5; 7 bases are a match to TRBD1. The CDR3 is 15 amino acids. Germline CDR1 is LNHDA and CDR2 is SQIVND (reference sequence). J was trimmed by 5 bases and V by 6 bases; bases with no gene match: 10. The CDR3 nucleotides read TGTGCCAGTAGGATAACGACAGGGAATTATCAGCCCCAGCATTTT. This translates into CASRITTGNYQPQHF. Filled out from reference TRBV19 and TRBJ1-5, the complete variable domain reads DGGITQSPKYLFRKEGQNVTLSCEQNLNHDAMYWYRQDPGQGLRLIYYSQIVNDFQKGDIAEGYSVSREKKESFPLTVTSAQKNPTAFYLCASRITTGNYQPQHFGDGTRLSIL.